The 13 T cell receptor beta chains below come from one sample, sequenced in a study of cytomegalovirus exposure and HLA in healthy donors. In the PCR, 60 Vbeta and 13 Jbeta primers were used. The data were produced by immunoSEQ multiplex PCR, yet TCRdb's version contains in-frame clones alone and is incomplete. Of some 100,000 clones detected, 65% to 80% appear once; the ten largest clones hold about 4.2%. Specimen: PBMCs. Receptors were obtained from a woman in her fifties or sixties in good health and CMV-seropositive.

This sequence joins TRBV7-8 and TRBJ1-5, with no clear D. CDR3 length: 13 residues. Germline loops: CDR1 SGHVS, CDR2 FQNEAQ. Trimming took 1 base from V and 4 from J, leaving 5 bases between them. CDR3 nucleotide sequence: TGTGCCAGCAGCTTAGGCAGAAATCAGCCCCAGCATTTT. Translated: CASSLGRNQPQHF.

The V call is TRBV4-1, the J call TRBJ2-5; D unclear. This CDR3 spans 17 amino acids. Looked up from germline, CDR1 is MGHRA and CDR2 is YSYEKL. V dropped 0 bases and J dropped 1 base, with 15 bases sitting between them. This chain's CDR3 is CASSQEMSAGPQETQYF. CDR3 nucleotides: TGCGCCAGCAGCCAAGAGATGTCGGCAGGCCCCCAAGAGACCCAGTACTTC.

The V gene is TRBV6-5, the J gene TRBJ1-2; D possibly corresponds to TRBD1 (6 bases). Trimming removed 5 bases from V and 8 bases from J, with 12 bases in between. The CDR3 sequence is 12 residues long. CDR1 is MNHEY, CDR2 SVGAGI, per germline. Here the CDR3 DNA reads TGTGCCAGCAGTCCGGACAGACGCGGCTACACCTTC. It codes for CASSPDRRGYTF.

This rearrangement joins TRBV5-4 to TRBJ2-3, with TRBD1 identical over 8 bases. V lost 0 bases to trimming and J lost 0 bases; unmatched junction nucleotides: 15. CDR3 length: 20 amino acids. From germline, CDR1 is SGHNT and CDR2 YYREEE (reference sequence). CDR3 sequence reads: CASSLDFRDRRNTSTDTQYF. Written as DNA, the CDR3 is TGTGCCAGCAGCTTGGATTTCCGGGACAGGAGAAATACTAGCACAGATACGCAGTATTTT.

Comment on this clone: The same CDR3 can be traced to other DNA sequences in this sample. The chain couples TRBV2 to TRBJ1-2, with 9 bases lining up with TRBD1. This CDR3 has 12 amino acids. V lost 5 bases, J lost 6 bases, and 1 base stayed unmatched. CDR1 and CDR2 (germline): SNHLY, FYNNEI. CDR3 bases: TGTGCCAGCAGTCGGGACAGGGATGGCTACACCTTC. Its protein is CASSRDRDGYTF.

This chain uses TRBV14 with TRBJ2-7; perhaps TRBD2 as D (6 bases). Germline V CDR1 and CDR2: SGHDN, FVKESK. The V gene lost 8 bases and the J gene lost 2 bases, with 16 bases spanning the gap. The CDR3 sequence is 14 residues long. DNA for the CDR3: TGTGCCAGCGCGACTAGAGGGACCACCTACGAGCAGTACTTC. This encodes CASATRGTTYEQYF. Variable domain in full (rest from reference TRBV14 and TRBJ2-7): EAGVTQFPSHSVIEKGQTVTLRCDPISGHDNLYWYRRVMGKEIKFLLHFVKESKQDESGMPNNRFLAERTGGTYSTLKVQPAELEDSGVYFCASATRGTTYEQYFGPGTRLTVT.

This rearrangement joins TRBV2 to TRBJ1-3; 7 nucleotides line up with TRBD1. Germline V gives CDR1 SNHLY, CDR2 FYNNEI. This CDR3 region has 16 residues. With 5 bases clipped from V and 0 bases from J, the junction kept 7 bases outside the gene matches. The CDR3, as DNA: TGTGCCAGCAGTAAGGGACAGTTCCTCTCTGGAAACACCATATATTTT. As protein: CASSKGQFLSGNTIYF.

This clone has only a few counts. The chain combines TRBV20-1 with TRBJ1-2; a weak D match, TRBD1 (5 bases). Germline-derived CDR1 and CDR2 are DFQATT and SNEGSKA (reference sequence). The length of the CDR3 is 11 residues. Between the trimmed V and J ends, which lost 6 bases and 8 bases, there was a span of 13 bases. The CDR3 reads CSASDSPGYTF. DNA for the CDR3: TGCAGTGCCTCAGACAGTCCCGGCTACACCTTC.

V is TRBV18 and J is TRBJ1-2, with TRBD1 matching 7 bases. V dropped 0 bases and J dropped 4; count of bases not matched to a gene: 5. CDR1 and CDR2 from the germline V gene are KGHSH and LQKENI. The CDR3 totals 15 residues. CDR3 in amino acids: CASSPPTGIFYGYTF. The CDR3 region has the DNA TGTGCCAGCTCACCACCGACAGGGATCTTCTATGGCTACACCTTC. The full variable domain, with the rest looked up from reference TRBV18 and TRBJ1-2, is NAGVMQNPRHLVRRRGQEARLRCSPMKGHSHVYWYRQLPEEGLKFMVYLQKENIIDESGMPKERFSAEFPKEGPSILRIQQVVRGDSAAYFCASSPPTGIFYGYTFGSGTRLTVV.

The rearrangement joins TRBV27 to TRBJ1-5; TRBD1 agrees at 7 bases. Losses at the gene ends were 3 bases for V and 2 bases for J; bases not matched to a gene: 4. The V gene's germline CDR1 is MNHEY and CDR2 SMNVEV (reference sequence). The CDR3 sequence is 15 residues long. The CDR3 nucleotides are TGTGCCAGCAGTTTTAGACAGGGAGGCAATCAGCCCCAGCATTTT. It is translated as CASSFRQGGNQPQHF.

This chain links TRBV29-1 with TRBJ1-1; D perhaps matches TRBD1 (5 bases). The CDR3 sequence is 17 residues long. The germline gives CDR1 SQVTM, CDR2 ANQGSEA. V shed 3 bases and J shed 0 bases, with 20 bases lying between them. This CDR3 is CSVEVSGRAFVNTEAFF. In DNA, the CDR3 is TGCAGCGTTGAGGTATCGGGCAGGGCATTCGTGAACACTGAAGCTTTCTTT.

V usage is TRBV6-1 and J usage is TRBJ1-4, with TRBD1 matching 8 bases. This CDR3 has 18 amino acids. In germline, CDR1 is MNHNS, CDR2 SASEGT. V shed 4 bases, J shed 1 base, and the junction held 11 bases outside the gene matches. CDR3 in amino acids: CASSVDRGRGLTNEKLFF. The CDR3 DNA follows: TGTGCCAGCAGTGTTGACAGGGGTCGAGGTCTAACTAATGAAAAACTGTTTTTT.

This clone has only one observation. J is TRBJ1-2 and V is TRBV2; perhaps TRBD1 as D (6 bases). The germline V and J ends were trimmed by 8 bases and 6 bases, with 16 bases remaining between them. CDR3 length equals 13 residues. CDR1 and CDR2 (germline): SNHLY, FYNNEI. CDR3 in DNA: TGTGCCAGCCACAGGGCAAGAGCTGATGGCTACACCTTC. Protein product: CASHRARADGYTF. Full variable domain (outside the CDR3, taken from reference TRBV2 and TRBJ1-2): EPEVTQTPSHQVTQMGQEVILRCVPISNHLYFYWYRQILGQKVEFLVSFYNNEISEKSEIFDDQFSVERPDGSNFTLKIRSTKLEDSAMYFCASHRARADGYTFGSGTRLTVV.